This passage covers 22 T cell receptor beta chains from one sample sequenced in a study of PD-1 blockade in classical Hodgkin lymphoma. Assay used: immunoSEQ multiplex PCR; TCRdb lists only in-frame clones, some missing. The profile covers 43,000 or so clones, with around 80% appearing a single time and 37% taken by the ten largest. Time point denoted: cycle 4 day 1 (C4D1), after more than five weeks of nivolumab. Autologous stem cell transplantation was followed by relapse in every patient, and brentuximab vedotin exposure varied. The source was peripheral blood mononuclear cells (PBMCs), collected before the fourth cycle of nivolumab. Receptors were obtained from a human donor with classical Hodgkin lymphoma.

V is TRBV6-4 and J is TRBJ2-3; 9 nucleotides agree with TRBD2. Losses at the gene ends were 8 bases for V and 4 bases for J; bases not matched to a gene: 4. The CDR3 has 13 residues. Germline V CDR1 and CDR2: MRHNA, SNTAGT. CDR3 in DNA: TGTGCCAGCTCTAGCGGGGAGGCAGATACGCAGTATTTT. Translated, it gives CASSSGEADTQYF.

This clone turned up a few times. The chain joins TRBV28 to TRBJ1-2; a weak D match, TRBD1 (5 bases). V was clipped by 5 bases and J by 3 bases, with 13 bases between them. The CDR3 length is 14 residues. In germline, CDR1 is MDHEN, CDR2 SYDVKM. The CDR3 reads CASSLGAKYYGYTF. CDR3 nucleotide sequence: TGTGCCAGCAGTCTTGGGGCGAAGTACTATGGCTACACCTTC.

Only a few counts were recorded for this clone. The J gene is TRBJ1-2, the V gene TRBV12-5, with D tentatively TRBD1 (5 bases). Germline V gene sequence: CDR1 LGHNT, CDR2 FRNRAP. This CDR3 has 14 amino acids. The V gene lost 6 bases and the J gene lost 7 bases, with 18 bases spanning the gap. CDR3 region: CASGHLAAGGGYTF. DNA of the CDR3: TGTGCTAGTGGCCACCTGGCGGCGGGGGGTGGCTACACCTTC.

The V and J genes are TRBV6-5 and TRBJ1-4; TRBD1 matches at 7 bases. The CDR3 runs to 11 residues. The J segment lost 17 bases and the V segment lost 1 base, leaving 4 bases of the junction unmatched. CDR1 and CDR2 from the germline V gene are MNHEY and SVGAGI. The DNA of the CDR3 is TGTGCCAGCAGTTACTACGGGACAGTTTTTTTT. This sequence encodes CASSYYGTVFF.

Sample share makes this clone medium-sized (0.01 to 0.1%). The chain joins TRBV7-9 to TRBJ2-7; D remains unclear. V was cut by 0 bases and J by 0 bases, with 6 bases left in between. This CDR3 is built from 14 residues. CDR1 and CDR2 (germline): SEHNR, FQNEAQ (reference sequence). CDR3: CASSLALISYEQYF. The CDR3 bases are TGTGCCAGCAGCTTAGCTTTAATCTCCTACGAGCAGTACTTC.

The V gene is TRBV13, the J gene TRBJ1-1, with 9 bases lining up with TRBD1. Germline trimming cut 6 bases from V and 3 bases from J; bases unmatched to any gene: 11. CDR3 size: 16 residues. Germline CDR1 reads PRHDT; CDR2 reads FYEKMQ (reference sequence). CDR3 residues: CASSPKFRDRDTEAFF. The DNA for the CDR3 is TGTGCCAGCAGTCCTAAGTTCCGGGACAGGGACACTGAAGCTTTCTTT.

The chain joins TRBV6-6 to TRBJ2-4; possible D gene TRBD2, 6 bases. Germline V gene lookup returns CDR1 MNHNY and CDR2 SVGAGI (reference sequence). The CDR3 has 15 residues. Between the trimmed V and J ends, which lost 4 bases and 0 bases, there was a span of 10 bases. The CDR3 loop is CASSWGDLAKNIQYF. CDR3 nucleotide sequence: TGTGCCAGCAGTTGGGGGGATCTAGCCAAAAACATTCAGTACTTC.

The V gene is TRBV7-2, the J gene TRBJ1-2, with TRBD1 matching over 7 bases. Germline V CDR1 and CDR2: SGHTA, FQGNSA. V gave up 6 bases and J gave up 5 bases; unmatched junction bases: 9. This CDR3 is 14 amino acids long. CDR3 amino acids: CASRYLQGIYGYTF. The CDR3 DNA sequence: TGTGCCAGCAGGTATCTACAGGGGATTTATGGCTACACCTTC.

By sample share, this clone is medium-sized. This chain connects TRBV19 to TRBJ1-2; 7 bases are a match to TRBD1. The CDR3 runs to 14 residues. Germline CDR1 reads LNHDA; CDR2 reads SQIVND (reference sequence). Losses at the gene ends were 5 bases for V and 1 base for J; bases not matched to a gene: 4. CDR3 nucleotide sequence: TGTGCCAGTAGTGGGGGGACAGATAACTATGGCTACACCTTC. Translation gives CASSGGTDNYGYTF.

V usage is TRBV2 and J usage is TRBJ2-1; no reliable D call. V was cut by 6 bases and J by 7 bases, with 10 bases left in between. This CDR3 is 12 amino acids long. CDR1 is SNHLY, CDR2 FYNNEI, per germline. The CDR3 nucleotides read TGTGCCAGCAGCTACGGTTGGAATGAGCAGTTCTTC. Encoded protein: CASSYGWNEQFF. The complete variable domain, with remaining parts taken from reference TRBV2 and TRBJ2-1, reads EPEVTQTPSHQVTQMGQEVILRCVPISNHLYFYWYRQILGQKVEFLVSFYNNEISEKSEIFDDQFSVERPDGSNFTLKIRSTKLEDSAMYFCASSYGWNEQFFGPGTRLTVL.

The chain joins TRBV15 to TRBJ1-3, with unresolved D. V dropped 3 bases and J dropped 4 bases, with 7 bases sitting between them. Germline V gene sequence: CDR1 LNHNV, CDR2 YYDKDF (reference sequence). This CDR3 comprises 13 residues. The CDR3 loop reads CATSREGGNTIYF. For the CDR3, the DNA is TGTGCCACCAGCAGGGAGGGAGGAAACACCATATATTTT.

V is TRBV27 and J is TRBJ2-2, with D perhaps assigned TRBD1 or TRBD2 (6 bases each). From germline, CDR1 is MNHEY and CDR2 SMNVEV (reference sequence). Trimming left V 7 bases short and J 5 bases short, with 11 bases between. The CDR3 runs 13 residues. The CDR3 loop reads CASISGATGELFF. CDR3 bases: TGTGCCAGCATCTCGGGGGCGACCGGGGAGCTGTTTTTT.

This clone was counted once. This chain links TRBV7-2 with TRBJ2-1; TRBD1 matches 11 bases. Germline values: CDR1 SGHTA, CDR2 FQGNSA. The V segment lost 5 bases and the J segment 7 bases; nucleotides outside the gene matches: 10. The CDR3 sequence is 16 residues long. Here the CDR3 reads CASSIAGQGAWNEQFF. The CDR3 DNA reads TGTGCCAGCAGCATCGCCGGACAGGGGGCTTGGAATGAGCAGTTCTTC.

This chain joins TRBV7-3 and TRBJ2-5; D tentatively reads TRBD1 or TRBD2 (5 bases each). CDR3 length: 15 amino acids. The V and J ends lost 2 bases and 2 bases respectively, with 12 bases between them. The V gene's germline CDR1 is SGHTA and CDR2 FQGTGA. The CDR3 protein is CASSLASSGQETQYF. CDR3 DNA: TGTGCCAGCAGCTTAGCTAGCTCAGGGCAAGAGACCCAGTACTTC.

This chain connects TRBV18 to TRBJ1-4; no firm D call. CDR3 length: 14 amino acids. CDR1 is KGHSH, CDR2 LQKENI, per germline. Trimming left V 0 bases short and J 5 bases short, with 7 bases between. The CDR3 reads CASSPPSVNEKLFF. CDR3 nucleotide sequence: TGTGCCAGCTCACCACCCTCAGTCAATGAAAAACTGTTTTTT.

V is TRBV5-1 and J is TRBJ2-3; D remains unclear. Germline loops: CDR1 SGHRS, CDR2 YFSETQ. This CDR3 is 14 amino acids long. V dropped 0 bases and J dropped 2 bases, with 7 bases sitting between them. The CDR3 nucleotides are TGCGCCAGCAGCTTGGGTCAGATCACAGATACGCAGTATTTT. Translating gives CASSLGQITDTQYF.

This clone came up many times. In nucleotides, the CDR3 is TGTGCCAGCAGCGTGCGGTCGGGAAATGAAAAACTGTTTTTT. Translated: CASSVRSGNEKLFF. The V and J genes are TRBV9 and TRBJ1-4, with D unresolved. This CDR3 is built from 14 residues. V was pared by 2 bases and J by 5 bases, with 10 bases between. Per the germline V gene, CDR1 is SGDLS and CDR2 is YYNGEE.

The CDR3 protein is CASSSNRKPNSPLHF. The CDR3 DNA reads TGTGCCAGCAGTTCGAACAGAAAACCCAATTCACCCCTCCACTTT. The V gene is TRBV27, the J gene TRBJ1-6; D ambiguous. Trimming removed 4 bases from V and 7 bases from J, with 14 bases in between. CDR3 size: 15 residues. Looked up from germline, CDR1 is MNHEY and CDR2 is SMNVEV (reference sequence).

J is TRBJ1-2 and V is TRBV21-1. TRBV21-1 is marked as a pseudogene. This CDR3 is 15 amino acids long. The CDR3 sequence is CASSKGREIRYGYTF. CDR3 coding DNA: TGTGCCAGCAGCAAAGGGAGGGAGATCCGCTATGGCTACACCTTC.

V gene TRBV18 combines with J gene TRBJ1-1; 7 positions agree with TRBD1. Germline CDR1 and CDR2: KGHSH and LQKENI. The CDR3 is made up of 15 amino acids. Trimming took 1 base from V and 3 from J; bases not matched to a gene: 5. CDR3 loop: CASSPLQGGYTEAFF. CDR3 sequence (DNA): TGTGCCAGCTCACCACTGCAGGGGGGATACACTGAAGCTTTCTTT.

This clone came up once. This rearrangement joins TRBV5-1 to TRBJ1-2; 7 bases are a match to TRBD1. Germline V gene data show CDR1 as SGHRS and CDR2 as YFSETQ. V was clipped by 0 bases and J by 0 bases; unmatched bases: 8. The CDR3 consists of 17 residues. The CDR3 DNA is TGCGCCAGCAGCTTGGGGGGGACAGTTACTTCTAACTATGGCTACACCTTC. It is translated as CASSLGGTVTSNYGYTF.

The chain links TRBV18 to TRBJ2-7; D gene uncertain. The germline V gene encodes CDR1 KGHSH and CDR2 LQKENI. This CDR3 region has 13 residues. The germline V and J ends were trimmed by 1 base and 5 bases, with 9 bases remaining between them. Here the CDR3 reads CASSPQSGNEQYF. The CDR3 DNA reads as TGTGCCAGCTCACCACAATCTGGGAACGAGCAGTACTTC.